These 21 T cell receptor beta chains were sequenced from one sample in a study of early T cells in non-severe SARS-CoV-2 infection. MiXCR, applied by TCRdb to the 5' RACE reads, yields one record per CDR3 protein. This table holds around 70,000 distinct CDR3 sequences, 15% to 18% found once. Material for sequencing was whole blood. The source is an adult who was a healthcare worker with PCR-confirmed SARS-CoV-2 infection or an uninfected control (not recorded which).

This clonotype has more than one count but fewer than ten. The chain combines TRBV5-1 with TRBJ1-1, with D unclear. Germline CDR1 and CDR2: SGHRS and YFSETQ. The CDR3 runs to 13 residues. The V end was cut by 0 bases, the J end by 8 bases, with 11 bases between. CDR3 sequence (DNA): TGCGCCAGCAGCTTGGCCGGGGAAGAGGAAGCTTTCTTT. Translation gives CASSLAGEEEAFF. The full variable domain, rest sourced from reference TRBV5-1 and TRBJ1-1, is KAGVTQTPRYLIKTRGQQVTLSCSPISGHRSVSWYQQTPGQGLQFLFEYFSETQRNKGNFPGRFSGRQFSNSRSEMNVSTLELGDSALYLCASSLAGEEEAFFGQGTRLTVV.

This clonotype was seen more than once but under ten times. The J gene is TRBJ2-1, the V gene TRBV5-1, with D perhaps matching TRBD2 (6 bases). Germline V gene lookup returns CDR1 SGHRS and CDR2 YFSETQ. Trimming pared 4 bases from V and 1 base from J, leaving 12 bases between. This CDR3 is 15 amino acids long. CDR3 DNA sequence: TGCGCCAGCAGCCGGGTCGGGGGATCCTACAATGAGCAGTTCTTC. Protein: CASSRVGGSYNEQFF.

A few counts support this clonotype. The gene calls are TRBV10-3 and TRBJ2-7, with no clear D. The ends were cut back, 7 bases at V and 6 bases at J, with 16 bases in the middle. Germline V gene sequence: CDR1 ENHRY, CDR2 SYGVKD. The CDR3 is 13 residues long. The CDR3 region has the DNA TGTGCCATCAAGGCGAGCGCAGATCGCGAGCAGTACTTC. Its protein product is CAIKASADREQYF.

This clonotype was detected a few times. The chain uses TRBV7-9 and TRBJ1-2, with D perhaps matching TRBD1 (6 bases). With 5 bases removed from V and 8 bases from J, the gap between germline ends came to 15 bases. In germline, CDR1 is SEHNR, CDR2 FQNEAQ (reference sequence). The CDR3 extends over 13 amino acids. The CDR3 DNA sequence: TGTGCCAGCAGCCCTGACAGGTCAGGGGGCTACACCTTC. Protein sequence: CASSPDRSGGYTF.

This chain joins TRBV3-1 and TRBJ1-5, with TRBD1 identical over 7 bases. The V and J ends lost 6 bases and 6 bases, in that order; junction bases with no gene match: 8. The CDR3 has 14 residues. CDR1 LGHDT and CDR2 YNNKEL come from the germline V gene (reference sequence). The DNA of the CDR3 is TGTGCCAGCAGTCCCGGGACAGAAGGTCAGCCCCAGCATTTT. It specifies CASSPGTEGQPQHF.

For this clonotype: A much bigger clone sits one base away, suggesting this may be a read error. This sequence joins TRBV28 and TRBJ2-2; 7 nucleotides line up with TRBD1. This CDR3 comprises 15 residues. Trimming took 11 bases from V and 11 from J; bases not matched to a gene: 20. Germline CDR1 and CDR2: MDHEN and SYDVKM. CDR3 protein: CAGKSQGEVGPELFF. CDR3 bases: TGTGCCGGCAAATCCCAGGGGGAAGTAGGCCCCGAGCTGTTTTTT.

This clonotype was recorded a few times. The chain couples TRBV18 to TRBJ2-2; D remains unclear. Germline CDR1 and CDR2: KGHSH and LQKENI. The CDR3 sequence is 14 residues long. V was cut by 2 bases and J by 6 bases, with 10 bases left in between. DNA for the CDR3: TGTGCCAGCTCACCATCCGTAGGATCCGGGGAGCTGTTTTTT. Translating gives CASSPSVGSGELFF.

Ten or more counts support this clonotype. The V gene is TRBV27, the J gene TRBJ2-7, with D perhaps matching TRBD1 or TRBD2 (6 bases each). CDR3 length: 15 amino acids. Per germline, CDR1 MNHEY and CDR2 SMNVEV (reference sequence). V lost 1 base and J 6 bases, leaving 16 bases between the germline ends. The CDR3 nucleotides are TGTGCCAGCAGTTTATTCGGGGGCAGGGCGTCCGAGCAGTACTTC. Translating gives CASSLFGGRASEQYF.

This clonotype has ten or more counts. The chain combines TRBV6-6 with TRBJ1-6; 7 bases line up with TRBD1. This CDR3 has 16 amino acids. Germline values: CDR1 MNHNY, CDR2 SVGAGI (reference sequence). Germline trimming cut 0 bases from V and 9 bases from J; bases unmatched to any gene: 8. The CDR3 sequence: CASSYSTGRGISPLHF. For the CDR3, the DNA is TGTGCCAGCAGTTACTCCACGGGCAGGGGGATTTCACCCCTCCACTTT.

This clonotype occurred a few times. This chain uses TRBV30 with TRBJ2-3; 9 nucleotides line up with TRBD2. Germline CDR1 GTSNPN, CDR2 SVGIG (reference sequence). This CDR3 comprises 14 residues. Trimming took 3 bases from V and 1 from J; bases not matched to a gene: 2. The CDR3 DNA follows: TGTGCCTGGAGGGAGCGGGGGGGCACAGATACGCAGTATTTT. Protein: CAWRERGGTDTQYF.

To note about this clonotype: A much larger clone is a single base away; this may be a read error. The chain combines TRBV4-1 with TRBJ2-3; 11 nucleotides align to TRBD2. The CDR3 totals 15 residues. With 6 bases clipped from V and 6 bases from J, the junction kept 8 bases outside the gene matches. Germline CDR1 and CDR2: MGHRA and YSYEKL. CDR3 residues: CASRQIAGGLDTQYF. CDR3 bases: TGCGCCAGCAGACAAATAGCGGGGGGGCTGGATACGCAGTATTTT.

This clonotype occurred a few times. V is TRBV7-2 and J is TRBJ2-3; D may be TRBD2 (5 bases). CDR1 and CDR2 (germline): SGHTA, FQGNSA. V was clipped by 0 bases and J by 2 bases, with 12 bases between them. The CDR3 runs to 16 residues. CDR3 sequence (DNA): TGTGCCAGCAGCTTAGCGCCTAGCCGAGTCACAGATACGCAGTATTTT. This gives the protein CASSLAPSRVTDTQYF.

The V call is TRBV7-2, the J call TRBJ2-4; D not certain. The V end lost 1 base, the J end lost 2 bases, and 9 bases lay between the germline ends. CDR1 and CDR2 from the germline V gene are SGHTA and FQGNSA. This CDR3 has 15 amino acids. In DNA form, the CDR3 reads TGTGCCAGCAGCTTAGGGGGAATTACCAAAAACATTCAGTACTTC. Translation: CASSLGGITKNIQYF.

This clonotype is termed medium-sized. The genes are TRBV20-1 and TRBJ1-2, with D hard to call. The CDR3 extends over 12 amino acids. Between the trimmed V and J ends, which lost 3 bases and 3 bases, there was a span of 8 bases. Germline V gene sequence: CDR1 DFQATT, CDR2 SNEGSKA (reference sequence). CDR3 residues: CSARDPYYGYTF. CDR3 sequence (DNA): TGCAGTGCTAGGGACCCTTACTATGGCTACACCTTC.

This clonotype was recorded at least ten times. V is TRBV19 and J is TRBJ1-1, with D unresolved. Between the trimmed V and J ends, which lost 4 bases and 0 bases, there was a span of 9 bases. The CDR3 contains 14 residues. The V gene's germline CDR1 is LNHDA and CDR2 SQIVND (reference sequence). CDR3 sequence reads: CASSNVFMNTEAFF. The CDR3 DNA sequence: TGTGCCAGTAGTAATGTGTTCATGAACACTGAAGCTTTCTTT.

This clonotype was recorded at least ten times. The rearrangement uses TRBV18 and TRBJ2-7, with TRBD1 identical over 10 bases. Looked up from germline, CDR1 is KGHSH and CDR2 is LQKENI. This CDR3 is built from 15 residues. The junction had 6 bases not matched to a gene; V was cut back by 1 base and J by 6 bases. CDR3 in amino acids: CASSPQDRGPIEQYF. CDR3 DNA: TGTGCCAGCTCACCACAAGACAGGGGGCCGATCGAGCAGTACTTC.

This chain connects TRBV18 to TRBJ2-2; unclear D gene. CDR3 length: 16 residues. Germline lookup yields CDR1 KGHSH and CDR2 LQKENI. V shed 6 bases and J shed 0 bases, with 14 bases lying between them. CDR3 sequence reads: CASSHFKTANTGELFF. In DNA, the CDR3 is TGTGCCAGCTCCCACTTCAAAACCGCGAACACCGGGGAGCTGTTTTTT.

This clonotype turned up a few times. J is TRBJ2-7 and V is TRBV7-9; possible D gene TRBD1, 5 bases. Per germline, CDR1 SEHNR and CDR2 FQNEAQ (reference sequence). The CDR3 is 13 amino acids. The V and J ends lost 5 bases and 6 bases respectively, with 14 bases between them. The CDR3 DNA is TGTGCCAGCAGCCCCGACAGTTATGGCGAGCAGTACTTC. Residues: CASSPDSYGEQYF.

This clonotype was seen at least ten times. The chain joins TRBV7-9 to TRBJ1-3, with TRBD1 identical over 8 bases. The CDR3 contains 13 residues. V lost 1 base to trimming and J lost 8 bases; unmatched junction nucleotides: 1. Per germline, CDR1 SEHNR and CDR2 FQNEAQ (reference sequence). The chain's CDR3 is CASSLVQGDTIYF. The CDR3 DNA reads TGTGCCAGCAGCTTAGTACAGGGGGACACCATATATTTT.

This clonotype has a count of ten or more. The chain carries TRBV5-5 and TRBJ2-2; 11 bases fit TRBD2. Germline CDR1 reads SGHKS; CDR2 reads YYEKEE (reference sequence). With 7 bases clipped from V and 3 bases from J, the junction kept 23 bases outside the gene matches. This CDR3 spans 21 amino acids. The CDR3 loop is CASRLPSPLAGGGVDTGELFF. The CDR3 DNA reads as TGTGCCAGCCGCCTCCCCTCACCCTTAGCGGGAGGGGGTGTCGACACCGGGGAGCTGTTTTTT.

The CDR3 nucleotides are TGTGCCAGCAGTGAAGGTCGCCTCCCCACAGATACGCAGTATTTT. Encoded protein: CASSEGRLPTDTQYF. The V gene is TRBV2, the J gene TRBJ2-3; D ambiguous. V shed 1 base and J shed 2 bases, with 10 bases lying between them. Germline V CDR1 and CDR2: SNHLY, FYNNEI. The CDR3 contains 15 residues. The entire variable domain, with the rest obtained from reference TRBV2 and TRBJ2-3, is as follows: EPEVTQTPSHQVTQMGQEVILRCVPISNHLYFYWYRQILGQKVEFLVSFYNNEISEKSEIFDDQFSVERPDGSNFTLKIRSTKLEDSAMYFCASSEGRLPTDTQYFGPGTRLTVL.